This T cell receptor beta chain stems from a study of blood T cell repertoires in COVID-19. Whole-study context: Material from acute and convalescent COVID-19 was sourced from the United States, Italy and Spain. In each case, the material was cDNA or gDNA derived from T cells, B-cell-depleted T cells, or PBMCs.

Study processing details: Reference gene primer amplification gave nucleated cell count estimates. TCRdb's table, derived via immunoSEQ multiplex PCR, lists solely in-frame clones and lacks some. V, J and clone size are those of that table, while D and trimming were read from the DNA. Among some 130,000 clones listed, 75% to 90% were seen once. The ends were cut back, 0 bases at V and 3 bases at J, with 9 bases in the middle. Germline V gene lookup returns CDR1 SGHRS and CDR2 YFSETQ. This CDR3 has 14 residues. This sequence originates from a man aged 45-60 years with active or convalescent COVID-19. The chain is built from TRBV5-1 and TRBJ1-1; D remains ambiguous. Sequencing input: peripheral blood. In DNA, the CDR3 is TGCGCCAGCAGCTTGGCAGTTCCCGACACTGAAGCTTTCTTT. Protein: CASSLAVPDTEAFF.